The rows below give T cell receptor beta chains drawn from one sample of a study of T cells after yellow fever vaccination. Each CDR3 protein is one row after TCRdb ran MiXCR on the 5' RACE reads. The data contain approximately 300,000 distinct CDR3 sequences, roughly 6.8% of them singletons. This material consisted of PBMCs, taken about 49 days after the first yellow fever vaccination. The receptors derive from a young man who received the YFV17D yellow fever vaccine. Both conserved end residues are part of each CDR3. D genes are given only for firm matches. Expanded clones get a size class; other rows say once, few or many, or leave the size out.

v_gene	abundance	j_gene	d_gene	CDR3aa	CDR3nt
TRBV18	.	TRBJ2-5	.	CASSPKGGGETQYF	TGTGCCAGCTCACCAAAAGGAGGTGGAGAGACCCAGTACTTC
TRBV7-9	few	TRBJ2-5	TRBD2	CASSLTSGAYQETQYF	TGTGCCAGCAGCTTAACTAGCGGGGCGTATCAAGAGACCCAGTACTTC
TRBV7-3	few	TRBJ2-7	TRBD2	CASSLGGSGRLEQYF	TGTGCCAGCAGCTTAGGGGGTAGCGGGCGACTCGAGCAGTACTTC
TRBV20-1	few	TRBJ1-4	.	CSARDGGATNEKLFF	TGCAGTGCTAGAGATGGCGGGGCAACTAATGAAAAACTGTTTTTT
TRBV7-2	.	TRBJ1-5	.	CASSLREQPQHF	TGTGCCAGCAGCTTACGGGAGCAGCCCCAGCATTTT
TRBV27	.	TRBJ1-4	.	CASSPGHTPWEKLFF	TGTGCCAGCAGTCCCGGACATACCCCTTGGGAAAAACTGTTTTTT
TRBV4-1	many	TRBJ2-7	TRBD1	CASSPDPPTGGYSYEQYF	TGCGCCAGCAGCCCCGATCCTCCAACAGGGGGTTACTCCTACGAGCAGTACTTC
TRBV2	.	TRBJ1-5	.	CASSKDQTGNQPQHF	TGTGCCAGCAGTAAGGACCAAACGGGCAATCAGCCCCAGCATTTT
TRBV20-1	many	TRBJ2-3	TRBD2	CSAIERGGANTQYF	TGCAGTGCTATCGAGCGGGGGGGTGCTAATACGCAGTATTTT
TRBV4-3	.	TRBJ1-4	TRBD1	CASSQATTGWGEKLFF	TGCGCCAGCAGCCAAGCAACGACAGGGTGGGGGGAAAAACTGTTTTTT
TRBV3-1	few	TRBJ2-1	TRBD1	CASSPAGTGAYNEQFF	TGTGCCAGCAGCCCGGCTGGGACAGGGGCTTACAATGAGCAGTTCTTC
TRBV12-3/TRBV12-4	many	TRBJ2-3	.	CASSFFGPLADTQYF	TGTGCCAGCAGTTTCTTTGGGCCACTAGCAGATACGCAGTATTTT
TRBV19	.	TRBJ2-6	.	CASSIGGGAGANVLTF	TGTGCCAGTAGTATAGGGGGCGGGGCTGGGGCCAACGTCCTGACTTTC